This record concerns one TCR beta chain sequence. The data stem from a study of blood T cell repertoires in COVID-19. Study-level background: Both acute and convalescent COVID-19 samples were obtained from the United States, Italy and Spain. PBMCs, B-cell-depleted T cells, or T cells provided the cDNA or gDNA that made up the material.

Seattle researchers signed up patients amid active infection and tracked them longitudinally. The CDR3 has 14 amino acids. Germline loops: CDR1 MDHEN, CDR2 SYDVKM. V lost 10 bases to trimming and J lost 4 bases; unmatched junction nucleotides: 4. Original analysis: How many nucleated cells were present was estimated from reference gene primer amplification. Measured with immunoSEQ multiplex PCR; TCRdb has only the in-frame clones, and not every one. That table gives V, J and clone size, and the DNA gave D and trimming. This table has approximately 330,000 clones, 90% appearing once. The rearrangement joins TRBV28 to TRBJ2-1, with 13 bases matching TRBD2. The sequence was obtained from a woman in her forties with COVID-19, enrolled during active disease. Sequencing input: peripheral blood. CDR3 DNA sequence: TGTGCCATTACACTAGCGGGAGGGTACAATGAGCAGTTCTTC. Its translation: CAITLAGGYNEQFF.